The TCR beta chain described here comes from a study of OX40 agonist ivuxolimab in advanced cancers. Turning to the study itself: A history of anti-PD-1, anti-PD-L1 or anti-CTLA-4 therapy was acceptable, and 40% had some. In three patients, partial responses were observed, one with hepatocellular carcinoma and two with cutaneous melanoma.

The data were produced by immunoSEQ multiplex PCR, yet TCRdb's version contains in-frame clones alone and is incomplete. The sample has roughly 72,000 clones, nearly 90% seen once. Any history of autoimmune disease or systemic immunosuppression disqualified patients. V was clipped by 7 bases and J by 0 bases, with 10 bases between them. CDR3 length: 14 residues. Germline CDR1 is MNHNY and CDR2 is SVGAGI (reference sequence). This receptor was obtained from an adult with an advanced solid tumor such as melanoma, head and neck, liver or kidney cancer. The chain employs TRBV6-6 and TRBJ1-3; D might be TRBD1 (5 bases). The source material was CD4+ or CD8+ T cells sorted from blood, sampled in a trial of the OX40 agonist ivuxolimab. The DNA of the CDR3 is TGTGCCAGCACCCGGGGGAGCTCTGGAAACACCATATATTTT. As protein: CASTRGSSGNTIYF.